Below, one T cell receptor beta chain is given with its context. The antigen is not known. Sequenced by immunoSEQ multiplex PCR; TCRdb stores in-frame clones only, minus some. The table includes roughly 120,000 clones, 70% to 90% detected once. This record belongs to a study of T cell responses to AZD1222 COVID-19 vaccine. Study results and limitations: Vaccine-associated CD4 TCRs ranged over spike, dominating at 160-218 and 743-854. Donor demographics were predominantly white British with a female majority; clonal diversity may be underestimated. Unmutated variant regions reportedly attract nearly half of all spike-specific TCRs. Repertoires were sampled only after the peak T cell response.

Trimming removed 3 bases from V and 7 bases from J; junction bases left unmatched: 2. The CDR3 has 12 residues. Looked up from germline, CDR1 is MDHEN and CDR2 is SYDVKM. V is TRBV28 and J is TRBJ1-2; TRBD1 matches 7 bases. The sequence derives from an adult in good health. The material was peripheral blood, obtained on day 0 of AZD1222 vaccination. The CDR3 DNA follows: TGTGCCAGCAGTTTTTCAGGGGGTGGCTACACCTTC. Its protein is CASSFSGGGYTF.